These T cell receptor beta chains were read from a single sample in a study of CD4 T cell repertoires in COVID-19. No cognate antigen is known for these TCRs. The data were produced by immunoSEQ multiplex PCR, yet TCRdb's version contains in-frame clones alone and is incomplete. The repertoire consists of fewer than 750 clones, with roughly 10% occurring once and the leading ten covering approximately 17%. The sequencing here drew on effector memory CD4+ T cells, cultured in vitro, taken after recovery from COVID-19. Receptor source: a human donor who had COVID-19. CDR3s include the opening cysteine and the closing phenylalanine or tryptophan. The D gene is left open where the match is weak. Not all rows give a size; the values are once, few, many and, for expanded clones, a class.

V	D	size	J	DNA	CDR3
TRBV7-2	.	.	TRBJ2-2	TGTGCCAGCAGCGTACAGGGCTGGTCCGGGGAGCTGTTTTTT	CASSVQGWSGELFF
TRBV19	TRBD2	medium-sized	TRBJ2-3	TGTGCCAGTAGTAAAGGTAGCGGGGGCACAGATACGCAGTATTTT	CASSKGSGGTDTQYF
TRBV4-1	.	.	TRBJ2-1	TGCGCCAGCAGCCAAGGACCTCAGCGAGGTGAGCAGTTCTTC	CASSQGPQRGEQFF
TRBV5-6	.	medium-sized	TRBJ2-2	TGTGCCAGCAGCTTGCGCGACAGGCGAGTCACCGGGGAGCTGTTTTTT	CASSLRDRRVTGELFF
TRBV7-9	TRBD1	medium-sized	TRBJ2-3	TGTGCCAGCAGCGGACAGGGGAGCACAGATACGCAGTATTTT	CASSGQGSTDTQYF
TRBV10-3	.	large	TRBJ1-4	TGTGCCATCACCGGGGGAGTAGATGAAAAACTGTTTTTT	CAITGGVDEKLFF
TRBV6-6	.	large	TRBJ1-6	TGTGCCAGCAGTTACTCGGAGGGTAATTCACCCCTCCACTTT	CASSYSEGNSPLHF
TRBV19	.	few	TRBJ1-2	TGTGCCAGTAGTATCGACAGGACAGCTAACTATGGCTACACCTTC	CASSIDRTANYGYTF
TRBV6-6	.	few	TRBJ1-5	TGTGCCAGCAGTTACTCAGAGATTAATCAGCCCCAGCATTTT	CASSYSEINQPQHF
TRBV5-5	.	.	TRBJ2-5	TGTGCCAGCAGCTTGGTTCGGATAACAGAGACCCAGTACTTC	CASSLVRITETQYF
TRBV20-1	.	medium-sized	TRBJ1-5	TGCAGTGCTAGTGAGGTTAGCAATCAGCCCCAGCATTTT	CSASEVSNQPQHF
TRBV15	.	.	TRBJ1-3	TGTGCCACCAGCAGAGATACAGGATCTGGAAACACCATATATTTT	CATSRDTGSGNTIYF
TRBV18	TRBD2	few	TRBJ2-1	TGTGCCAGCTCCATAGGACTAGCGGGAGTCCGTGAGCAGTTCTTC	CASSIGLAGVREQFF
TRBV29-1	.	few	TRBJ2-3	TGCAGCGTTAACGTGGATAGAGATACGCAGTATTTT	CSVNVDRDTQYF
TRBV7-2	.	few	TRBJ1-5	TGTGCCAGCAGCACGTCCACCAATCAGCCCCAGCATTTT	CASSTSTNQPQHF
TRBV5-1	.	large	TRBJ1-2	TGCGCCAGCAGCGTCAGGGTCGGGAGCTATGGCTACACCTTC	CASSVRVGSYGYTF
TRBV7-2	.	.	TRBJ2-2	TGTGCCAGCAGCCCAAGCCGGGGCCGAGGTGGGGAGCTGTTTTTT	CASSPSRGRGGELFF
TRBV7-9	.	.	TRBJ2-3	TGTGCCAGCAGCTTAGTGGCTAGCACAGATACGCAGTATTTT	CASSLVASTDTQYF
TRBV3-1/TRBV3-2	TRBD1	medium-sized	TRBJ2-2	TGTGCCAGCAGCCAAGAGAGGGGGCCCGGGGAGCTGTTTTTT	CASSQERGPGELFF
TRBV19	.	medium-sized	TRBJ2-5	TGTGCCAGTAGTATAGTGGAAGAGACCCAGTACTTC	CASSIVEETQYF
TRBV21-1	.	large	TRBJ2-7	TGTGCCAGCAGCAAAGTAAGGAGCGCGGTAATCCCCTACGAGCAGTACTTC	CASSKVRSAVIPYEQYF
TRBV5-1	TRBD1	.	TRBJ2-7	TGCGCCAGCAGCTCACGACAGGGGTTCAACGAGCAGTACTTC	CASSSRQGFNEQYF
TRBV6-6	.	medium-sized	TRBJ2-2	TGTGCCAGCAGTTACGCGGAGAGCACCGGGGAGCTGTTTTTT	CASSYAESTGELFF
TRBV6-6	.	large	TRBJ1-1	TGTGCCAGCAGTTACCCAGAGACGGGCACTGAAGCTTTCTTT	CASSYPETGTEAFF
TRBV14	.	medium-sized	TRBJ1-1	TGTGCCAGCAGCCAAGATCAGATTAGCACTGAAGCTTTCTTT	CASSQDQISTEAFF
TRBV6-6	.	large	TRBJ1-5	TGTGCCAGCAGTTACTCGGAGCTCGATCAGCCCCAGCATTTT	CASSYSELDQPQHF
TRBV10-3	.	medium-sized	TRBJ1-3	TGTGCCATCAGTGAAGGATTCGGAAACACCATATATTTT	CAISEGFGNTIYF
TRBV21-1	.	medium-sized	TRBJ1-1	TGTGCCAGCGGTCAGACAGGGGTTGCCACTGAAGCTTTCTTT	CASGQTGVATEAFF
TRBV10-3	.	large	TRBJ1-2	TGTGCCATCAGTGACCAAGCCTATGGCTACACCTTC	CAISDQAYGYTF
TRBV19	.	hyperexpanded	TRBJ2-4	TGTGCCAGTAGGCCCACAGGCGGGTTAGCCAAAAACATTCAGTACTTC	CASRPTGGLAKNIQYF
TRBV7-2	.	large	TRBJ1-2	TGTGCCAGCAGCTTAGCGGGTAATCGCGGCTACACCTTC	CASSLAGNRGYTF
TRBV7-8	TRBD2	large	TRBJ2-2	TGTGCCAGCACCCCGAGCGGGGGGTTGGCCGGGGAGCTGTTTTTT	CASTPSGGLAGELFF
TRBV5-4	TRBD1	.	TRBJ2-6	TGTGCCAGCAGCTTGCCCCCGGGACAGGGTTGGGCCGGGGCCAACGTCCTGACTTTC	CASSLPPGQGWAGANVLTF
TRBV10-3	.	medium-sized	TRBJ1-4	TGTGCCATCAGAGGGGGGGAAAATGAAAAACTGTTTTTT	CAIRGGENEKLFF
TRBV24-1	TRBD1	few	TRBJ2-2	TGTGCCACCCGGGACAGGGAGAACACCGGGGAGCTGTTTTTT	CATRDRENTGELFF
TRBV24-1	.	medium-sized	TRBJ2-1	TGTGCCACCAGTGTTGGGTTCTATGAGCAGTTCTTC	CATSVGFYEQFF
TRBV6-5	TRBD1	medium-sized	TRBJ2-2	TGTGCCAGCAGGACAGGGTTGGTCGGGGAGCTGTTTTTT	CASRTGLVGELFF
TRBV19	TRBD2	.	TRBJ2-5	TGTGCCAGTAGTAGACCAGCGGGGGGGGGACAAGAGACCCAGTACTTC	CASSRPAGGGQETQYF
TRBV7-2	TRBD1	.	TRBJ1-1	TGTGCCAGCAGCTCCCAGGGGGCGCGTACTGAAGCTTTCTTT	CASSSQGARTEAFF